These 8 T cell receptor beta chains originate from one sample sequenced in a study of cytomegalovirus exposure and HLA in healthy donors. Primers for the PCR totalled 60 Vbeta and 13 Jbeta. Profiled with immunoSEQ multiplex PCR; TCRdb holds only in-frame clones, not every one. The sample has about 220,000 clones, about 80% seen once. The sample was PBMCs. The receptors stem from a man between 35 and 55 years old in good health and CMV-seropositive.

The chain's CDR3 is CAGASTTLAGTDTQYF. The CDR3, as DNA: TGCGCCGGGGCCTCGACCACTCTAGCGGGCACAGATACGCAGTATTTT. The chain is built from TRBV5-1 and TRBJ2-3; TRBD2 agrees at 7 bases. CDR3 length equals 16 residues. V lost 10 bases to trimming and J lost 1 base; unmatched junction nucleotides: 15. Germline CDR1 and CDR2: SGHRS and YFSETQ.

The J gene is TRBJ2-1, the V gene TRBV5-4; 9 nucleotides align to TRBD2. The trim removed 3 bases at V and 3 bases at J, leaving 7 bases unmatched. The germline V gene encodes CDR1 SGHNT and CDR2 YYREEE (reference sequence). There are 16 residues in the CDR3. DNA of the CDR3: TGTGCCAGCAGCTCCCAACAGACTAGCGGCTACAATGAGCAGTTCTTC. This encodes CASSSQQTSGYNEQFF.

About this clone itself: Relative to the germline gene, one junction end is altered; a read error may explain this. The genes are TRBV11-2 and TRBJ2-1; D might be TRBD2 (5 bases). CDR3 length: 15 amino acids. Per germline, CDR1 SGHAT and CDR2 FQNNGV. The CDR3 nucleotides are TGTGCCAGCAGCTCTGGACTTGGGGTTGGCAATGAGCAGCTCTTC. This encodes CASSSGLGVGNEQLF.

The V call is TRBV10-2, the J call TRBJ2-1; the match to TRBD1 covers 10 bases. V shed 2 bases and J 6 bases; nucleotides not matched to a gene: 4. The CDR3 loop spans 15 amino acids. Germline V lookup: CDR1 WSHSY, CDR2 SAAADI. CDR3 in DNA: TGCGCCAGCAGTGAGAGGACAGGGGGAAGCAATGAGCAGTTCTTC. Residues: CASSERTGGSNEQFF.

V and J are TRBV7-9 and TRBJ1-3, with D tentatively TRBD1 (5 bases). The germline V gene has CDR1 SEHNR and CDR2 FQNEAQ (reference sequence). The CDR3 totals 14 residues. The V end lost 3 bases, the J end lost 3 bases, and 9 bases lay between the germline ends. CDR3 region: CASSLGGDGNTIYF. CDR3 sequence (DNA): TGTGCCAGCAGCTTGGGAGGGGATGGAAACACCATATATTTT.

The V call is TRBV10-2, the J call TRBJ2-3; tentative D call: TRBD1 (5 bases). Trimming took off 0 bases at V and 2 bases at J, with 12 bases between the two ends. The CDR3 covers 16 residues. Germline values: CDR1 WSHSY, CDR2 SAAADI. The CDR3 loop reads CASSESQLDNTDTQYF. For the CDR3, the DNA is TGCGCCAGCAGTGAGTCGCAACTGGACAACACAGATACGCAGTATTTT.

The chain links TRBV18 to TRBJ1-2, with 8 bases that match TRBD1. The CDR3 is made up of 13 amino acids. After removal of 2 bases from V and 7 bases from J, the junction contained 3 bases not matched to a gene. The V gene's germline CDR1 is KGHSH and CDR2 LQKENI. The CDR3, as DNA: TGTGCCAGCTCACCAGGACAGGGCTCTGGCTACACCTTC. This codes for CASSPGQGSGYTF.

The J gene is TRBJ2-1, the V gene TRBV7-2, with no clear D. The length of the CDR3 is 12 residues. Trimming cost V 1 base and J 9 bases, with 7 bases left between them. Per germline, CDR1 SGHTA and CDR2 FQGNSA. CDR3 nucleotide sequence: TGTGCCAGCAGCTTAGGTTTCCGTGAGCAGTTCTTC. It translates to CASSLGFREQFF.